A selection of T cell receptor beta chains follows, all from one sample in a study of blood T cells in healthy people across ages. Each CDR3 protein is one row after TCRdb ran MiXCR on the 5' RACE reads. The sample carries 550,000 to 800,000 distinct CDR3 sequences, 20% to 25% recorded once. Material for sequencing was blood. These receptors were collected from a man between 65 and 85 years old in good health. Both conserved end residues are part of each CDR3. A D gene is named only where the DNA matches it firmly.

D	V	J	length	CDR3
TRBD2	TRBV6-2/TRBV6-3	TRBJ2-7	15	CASSHSSGGAYEQYF
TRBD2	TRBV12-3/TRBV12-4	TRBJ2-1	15	CASSTTGTSLNEQFF
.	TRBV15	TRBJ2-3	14	CATSRGQVPDTQYF
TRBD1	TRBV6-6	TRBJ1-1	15	CASTRDRSITTEAFF
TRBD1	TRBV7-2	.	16	CASSLVGTGGRYEQYF
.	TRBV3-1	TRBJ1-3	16	CATSAAGRFSGNTIYF
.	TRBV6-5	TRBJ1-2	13	CASSGGTMDGYTF
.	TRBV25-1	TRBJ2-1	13	CASSGVLYNEQFF
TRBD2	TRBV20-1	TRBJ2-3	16	CSARGDYPLTPDTQYF
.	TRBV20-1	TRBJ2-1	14	CSASSMEGYNEQFF
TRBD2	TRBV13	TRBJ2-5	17	CASSLTWGTRGRETQYF
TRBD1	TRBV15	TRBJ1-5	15	CATSGGTAKNQPQHF
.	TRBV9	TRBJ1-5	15	CASSVDSGALQPQHF
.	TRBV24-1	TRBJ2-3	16	CATSDLPGTDPDTQYF
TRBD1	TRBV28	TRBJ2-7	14	CASSQRQGPTKQYF
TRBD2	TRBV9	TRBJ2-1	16	CASSPTSGSSYNEQFF
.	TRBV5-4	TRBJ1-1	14	CASSYPLGHTEAFF
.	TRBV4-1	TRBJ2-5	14	CASSQDSRKETQYF
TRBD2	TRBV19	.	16	CASSISGLARGNEQFF
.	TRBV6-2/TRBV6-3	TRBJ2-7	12	CASTPNSYEQYF
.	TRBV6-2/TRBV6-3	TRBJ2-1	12	CASGTAYTEQFF
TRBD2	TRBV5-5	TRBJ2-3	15	CASSLSGSRTDTQYF
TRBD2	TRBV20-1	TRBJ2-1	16	CSASDLAGVRNNEQFF
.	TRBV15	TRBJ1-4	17	CATSRGSGKVENEKLFF
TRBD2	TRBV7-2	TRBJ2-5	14	CASSRGTIKETQYF
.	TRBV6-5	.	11	CASTAGDEQFF
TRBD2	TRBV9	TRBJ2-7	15	CASSVEAGASYEQYF
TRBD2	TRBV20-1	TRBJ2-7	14	CSARLAGSGHEQYF
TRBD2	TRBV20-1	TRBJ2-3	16	CSAAPTSGIVGDTQYF
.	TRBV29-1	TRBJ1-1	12	CSVATGNTEAFF
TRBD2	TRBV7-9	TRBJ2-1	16	CASSPLAGMGSNEQFF
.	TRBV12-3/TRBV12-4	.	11	CASTSYYEQFF
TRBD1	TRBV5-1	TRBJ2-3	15	CASSSGTGKTDTQYF
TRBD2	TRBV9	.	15	CASSVGGSGVYEQYF
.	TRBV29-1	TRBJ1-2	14	CSVATGLANYGYTF
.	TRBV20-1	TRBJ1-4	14	CSARLGGFAEKLFF
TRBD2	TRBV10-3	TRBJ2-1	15	CAISESGGSYNEQFF
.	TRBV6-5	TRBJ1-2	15	CASSYSQEPNYGYTF
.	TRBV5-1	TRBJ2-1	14	CASSSGNSYNEQFF
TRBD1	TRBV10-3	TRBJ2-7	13	CAIRQGENHEQYF
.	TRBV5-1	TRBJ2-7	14	CASSLVVGAHEQYF
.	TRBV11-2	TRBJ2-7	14	CASSLDAVGYEQYF
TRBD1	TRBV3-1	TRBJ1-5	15	CASSLGQGETQPQHF
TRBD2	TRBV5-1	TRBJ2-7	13	CASSWQRDYEQYF